The rows below give T cell receptor beta chains drawn from one sample of a study of blood T cell repertoires in COVID-19. The data were produced by immunoSEQ multiplex PCR, yet TCRdb's version contains in-frame clones alone and is incomplete. Among 300,000 to 400,000 clones listed, around 87% were seen once. The sequenced material came from peripheral blood. The receptors shown here come from a woman aged 60-70 years with COVID-19, enrolled during active disease. The CDR3 runs from the conserved cysteine through the conserved F or W. D genes are given only for firm matches. Only some rows state a clone size, as once, few, many or a class for expanded clones.

v_gene: TRBV9; d_gene: TRBD1; j_gene: TRBJ2-3; abundance: .; CDR3aa: CASSVATGGYTQYF; CDR3nt: TGTGCCAGCAGCGTGGCGACAGGGGGCTATACGCAGTATTTT
v_gene: TRBV30; d_gene: .; j_gene: TRBJ1-6; abundance: .; CDR3aa: CAWSVPGGSYNSPLHF; CDR3nt: TGTGCCTGGAGTGTCCCCGGGGGGTCCTATAATTCACCCCTCCACTTT
v_gene: TRBV4-2; d_gene: .; j_gene: TRBJ1-3; abundance: few; CDR3aa: CASNPSVDLSGNTIYF; CDR3nt: TGTGCCAGCAACCCGAGCGTTGACCTCTCTGGAAACACCATATATTTT
v_gene: TRBV5-6; d_gene: .; j_gene: TRBJ1-1; abundance: .; CDR3aa: CASSSMTPRDTAEAFF; CDR3nt: TGTGCCAGCAGCTCGATGACTCCCCGAGATACGGCTGAAGCTTTCTTT
v_gene: TRBV14; d_gene: TRBD1; j_gene: TRBJ1-3; abundance: .; CDR3aa: CASRTGQGTGNTIYF; CDR3nt: TGTGCCAGCAGAACCGGACAGGGGACAGGAAACACCATATATTTT
v_gene: TRBV20-1; d_gene: TRBD2; j_gene: TRBJ2-1; abundance: .; CDR3aa: CSASRSGGRVTEQFF; CDR3nt: TGCAGTGCTAGTAGAAGCGGGGGTAGAGTCACTGAGCAGTTCTTC
v_gene: TRBV12-3/TRBV12-4; d_gene: .; j_gene: TRBJ1-1; abundance: .; CDR3aa: CASSPQGGTEAFF; CDR3nt: TGTGCCAGCAGTCCACAGGGCGGGACTGAAGCTTTCTTT
v_gene: TRBV5-1; d_gene: TRBD1; j_gene: TRBJ1-5; abundance: .; CDR3aa: CASSVGQASNQPQHF; CDR3nt: TGCGCCAGCAGTGTTGGACAGGCCTCCAATCAGCCCCAGCATTTT
v_gene: TRBV29-1; d_gene: TRBD2; j_gene: TRBJ2-3; abundance: .; CDR3aa: CSVSGRASTDTQYF; CDR3nt: TGCAGCGTTTCCGGGAGGGCGAGCACAGATACGCAGTATTTT
v_gene: TRBV12-3/TRBV12-4; d_gene: .; j_gene: TRBJ2-2; abundance: .; CDR3aa: CASSLALAGELFF; CDR3nt: TGTGCCAGCAGTTTAGCGCTAGCCGGGGAGCTGTTTTTT
v_gene: TRBV27; d_gene: TRBD1; j_gene: TRBJ2-7; abundance: .; CDR3aa: CASSLRSGQYEQYF; CDR3nt: TGTGCCAGCAGTTTACGTTCGGGACAGTACGAGCAGTACTTC
v_gene: TRBV5-6; d_gene: TRBD2; j_gene: TRBJ2-5; abundance: .; CDR3aa: CASSFGSAGGQETQYF; CDR3nt: TGTGCCAGCAGCTTCGGCTCGGCGGGGGGCCAAGAGACCCAGTACTTC
v_gene: TRBV25-1; d_gene: TRBD1; j_gene: TRBJ1-4; abundance: .; CDR3aa: CASSRQGATNEKLFF; CDR3nt: TGTGCCAGCAGTAGACAGGGGGCAACTAATGAAAAACTGTTTTTT
v_gene: TRBV7-9; d_gene: .; j_gene: TRBJ2-7; abundance: .; CDR3aa: CASSLGWLDEQYF; CDR3nt: TGTGCCAGCAGCTTAGGGTGGCTCGATGAGCAGTACTTC
v_gene: TRBV4-1; d_gene: TRBD1; j_gene: TRBJ1-2; abundance: .; CDR3aa: CASSQGDRGTYGYTF; CDR3nt: TGCGCCAGCAGCCAAGGAGACAGGGGAACCTATGGCTACACCTTC
v_gene: TRBV5-4; d_gene: .; j_gene: TRBJ1-1; abundance: .; CDR3aa: CASSLVSGDTEAFF; CDR3nt: TGTGCCAGCAGCCTAGTTTCGGGGGACACTGAAGCTTTCTTT
v_gene: TRBV5-1; d_gene: TRBD1; j_gene: TRBJ2-7; abundance: .; CDR3aa: CASSLGQEYEQYF; CDR3nt: TGCGCCAGCAGCTTAGGACAGGAGTACGAGCAGTACTTC
v_gene: TRBV4-2; d_gene: .; j_gene: TRBJ2-1; abundance: .; CDR3aa: CASSHQRWAEQFF; CDR3nt: TGTGCCAGCAGCCATCAACGGTGGGCTGAGCAGTTCTTC
v_gene: TRBV9; d_gene: TRBD2; j_gene: TRBJ2-1; abundance: .; CDR3aa: CASSASGGGFQSNEQFF; CDR3nt: TGTGCCAGCAGCGCTAGCGGGGGGGGGTTCCAGAGCAATGAGCAGTTCTTC
v_gene: TRBV12-3/TRBV12-4; d_gene: .; j_gene: TRBJ1-3; abundance: few; CDR3aa: CASGHGSGNTIYF; CDR3nt: TGTGCCAGCGGGCATGGGTCAGGAAACACCATATATTTT
v_gene: TRBV19; d_gene: TRBD1; j_gene: TRBJ1-2; abundance: once; CDR3aa: CASSYDRGPSGYTF; CDR3nt: TGTGCCAGTTCCTACGACAGGGGCCCTAGTGGCTACACCTTC
v_gene: TRBV15; d_gene: TRBD1; j_gene: TRBJ2-4; abundance: .; CDR3aa: CATSRGRTGSENIQYF; CDR3nt: TGTGCCACCAGCAGAGGTAGGACAGGGTCGGAAAACATTCAGTACTTC
v_gene: TRBV9; d_gene: .; j_gene: TRBJ2-7; abundance: .; CDR3aa: CASSVEGTSSYEQYF; CDR3nt: TGTGCCAGCAGCGTAGAAGGGACTTCATCCTACGAGCAGTACTTC
v_gene: TRBV7-3; d_gene: TRBD1; j_gene: TRBJ1-2; abundance: .; CDR3aa: CASSLTGQGYGYTF; CDR3nt: TGTGCCAGCAGCTTAACGGGACAGGGGTATGGCTACACCTTC
v_gene: TRBV30; d_gene: .; j_gene: TRBJ2-2; abundance: .; CDR3aa: CAWSEQGVRTGELFF; CDR3nt: TGTGCCTGGAGTGAGCAAGGGGTCCGTACCGGGGAGCTGTTTTTT